The 20 T cell receptor beta chains in this list originate from one sample, sequenced in a study of T cell repertoires in cytomegalovirus infection. Antigens of these TCRs are unknown. One entry per CDR3 protein results from TCRdb running MiXCR on the reads. The sample shows roughly 570,000 distinct CDR3 sequences, 35% to 50% of them seen only once. Sequenced here: cultured PBMCs, sampled from culture after CMV antigen stimulation. The origin of the receptors is a human donor in good health (CMV status not recorded). Some clones in this sample may be carry-over from other donors' samples.

Written as DNA, the CDR3 is TGTGCTAGTGGGTACCGGGCCTATGGCTACACCTTC. As protein: CASGYRAYGYTF. The chain links TRBV12-5 to TRBJ1-2; D is undetermined. Germline-derived CDR1 and CDR2 are LGHNT and FRNRAP. The CDR3 extends over 12 amino acids. V was shortened by 6 bases and J by 4 bases, with 9 bases between the two germline ends.

CDR3 residues: CASRGKQGLAFNQPQHF. The DNA of the CDR3 is TGTGCCAGCAGAGGAAAGCAGGGACTGGCTTTCAATCAGCCCCAGCATTTT. The rearrangement joins TRBV6-1 to TRBJ1-5; perhaps TRBD1 as D (5 bases). V was clipped by 6 bases and J by 3 bases, with 21 bases between them. The V gene's germline CDR1 is MNHNS and CDR2 SASEGT. CDR3 size: 17 residues.

This clonotype was recorded at least ten times. The rearrangement links TRBV7-2 to TRBJ2-5; 7 nucleotides line up with TRBD1. Germline lookup yields CDR1 SGHTA and CDR2 FQGNSA. CDR3 length equals 16 residues. V trimming: 1 base; J trimming: 5 bases; junction bases outside the gene matches: 10. The CDR3, as DNA: TGTGCCAGCAGCTTAGGGAGAGAAGGGGGCATGGAGACCCAGTACTTC. It codes for CASSLGREGGMETQYF. Full variable domain (remainder filled in from reference TRBV7-2 and TRBJ2-5): GAGVSQSPSNKVTEKGKDVELRCDPISGHTALYWYRQSLGQGLEFLIYFQGNSAPDKSGLPSDRFSAERTGGSVSTLTIQRTQQEDSAVYLCASSLGREGGMETQYFGPGTRLLVL.

The chain has TRBV20-1 and TRBJ2-3; 9 bases line up with TRBD2. Germline V gene sequence: CDR1 DFQATT, CDR2 SNEGSKA (reference sequence). The CDR3 has 13 residues. The CDR3, as DNA: TGCAGGCCGCGGGGGGGCGGTACAGATACGCAGTATTTT. Its translation: CRPRGGGTDTQYF.

This rearrangement joins TRBV4-1 to TRBJ2-1, with a weak D call TRBD1 (5 bases). The V gene lost 2 bases and the J gene lost 5 bases, with 19 bases spanning the gap. Germline V gene lookup returns CDR1 MGHRA and CDR2 YSYEKL. CDR3 length: 17 amino acids. CDR3 nucleotides: TGCGCCAGCAGCCAACGACCAGGGAAGGGCAGCGACAATGAGCAGTTCTTC. It translates to CASSQRPGKGSDNEQFF.

This clonotype was seen a handful of times. J is TRBJ2-2 and V is TRBV4-2; 7 bases map to TRBD1. Germline V gene data show CDR1 as LGHNA and CDR2 as YNFKEQ. The V and J ends lost 0 bases and 6 bases, in that order; junction bases with no gene match: 10. The length of the CDR3 is 17 residues. Here the CDR3 DNA reads TGTGCCAGCAGCCAAGATCGATCTAGCCAGGGGGCCGGGGAGCTGTTTTTT. Translation: CASSQDRSSQGAGELFF.

CDR3 nucleotides: TGTGCCAGCAGCCTACCCCTCGGGGCTAGCACAGATACGCAGTATTTT. Protein sequence: CASSLPLGASTDTQYF. This sequence joins TRBV7-8 and TRBJ2-3, with D perhaps matching TRBD1 or TRBD2 (5 bases each). Trimming removed 5 bases from V and 0 bases from J, with 15 bases in between. The germline V gene has CDR1 SGHVS and CDR2 FQNEAQ. The CDR3 extends over 16 amino acids.

This chain uses TRBV10-3 with TRBJ1-2, with TRBD1 identical over 7 bases. The CDR3 totals 14 residues. J was trimmed by 6 bases and V by 3 bases; bases with no gene match: 7. The V gene's germline CDR1 is ENHRY and CDR2 SYGVKD. The CDR3 region is CAISDPTGEDGYTF. The CDR3 DNA reads TGTGCCATCAGTGATCCCACAGGGGAGGATGGCTACACCTTC.

This clonotype was counted many times. This chain joins TRBV7-2 and TRBJ2-3; D is ambiguous. V shed 2 bases and J shed 0 bases, with 12 bases lying between them. This CDR3 has 16 residues. Germline values: CDR1 SGHTA, CDR2 FQGNSA. DNA of the CDR3: TGTGCCAGCAGCTTAAAAGGGCAGCCAAGCACAGATACGCAGTATTTT. Its protein is CASSLKGQPSTDTQYF.

This clonotype has a handful of counts. This sequence joins TRBV7-2 and TRBJ2-1, with 7 nucleotides matching TRBD2. V shed 6 bases and J 2 bases; nucleotides not matched to a gene: 7. Germline V gene lookup returns CDR1 SGHTA and CDR2 FQGNSA. The CDR3 is made up of 15 amino acids. The DNA for the CDR3 is TGTGCCAGCAGGCAAGCGGGACGTACCTACAATGAGCAGTTCTTC. Translation gives CASRQAGRTYNEQFF. The whole variable domain, filled in from reference TRBV7-2 and TRBJ2-1, reads GAGVSQSPSNKVTEKGKDVELRCDPISGHTALYWYRQSLGQGLEFLIYFQGNSAPDKSGLPSDRFSAERTGGSVSTLTIQRTQQEDSAVYLCASRQAGRTYNEQFFGPGTRLTVL.

This clonotype was counted only a few times. The chain combines TRBV11-2 with TRBJ2-7; TRBD2 aligns across 10 bases. CDR3 size: 16 residues. Looked up from germline, CDR1 is SGHAT and CDR2 is FQNNGV. J lost 0 bases, V lost 4 bases, and 6 bases had no gene match. CDR3 sequence: CASSSNLAGDSYEQYF. As DNA, the CDR3 is TGTGCCAGCAGCTCCAACCTAGCGGGGGACTCCTACGAGCAGTACTTC.

The chain uses TRBV6-1 and TRBJ1-6; D is perhaps TRBD1 (5 bases). This CDR3 region has 18 residues. CDR1 is MNHNS, CDR2 SASEGT, per germline. Trimming stripped 0 bases from V and 0 bases from J, with 12 bases between. Here the CDR3 reads CASSEAGRSNSYNSPLHF. The DNA for the CDR3 is TGTGCCAGCAGTGAAGCGGGACGGTCGAACTCCTATAATTCACCCCTCCACTTT.

The chain uses TRBV7-2 and TRBJ2-1; perhaps TRBD1 as D (6 bases). The V and J ends lost 5 bases and 3 bases respectively, with 11 bases between them. CDR1 is SGHTA, CDR2 FQGNSA, per germline. This CDR3 has 14 residues. In DNA form, the CDR3 reads TGTGCCAGCAGCCCTCGGACAGTCTACAATGAGCAGTTCTTC. Amino acid sequence: CASSPRTVYNEQFF.

There are a few counts of this clonotype. The rearrangement links TRBV7-9 to TRBJ2-5, with 10 bases that match TRBD2. Germline CDR1 and CDR2: SEHNR and FQNEAQ (reference sequence). There are 12 residues in the CDR3. V dropped 8 bases and J dropped 5; count of bases not matched to a gene: 2. The CDR3: CASGLAVETQYF. As DNA, the CDR3 is TGTGCCAGCGGACTAGCGGTGGAGACCCAGTACTTC.

The J gene is TRBJ2-5, the V gene TRBV6-5; D unclear. CDR3 size: 16 residues. Deletions cut 0 bases from V and 2 bases from J, with 13 bases between. Germline CDR1 reads MNHEY; CDR2 reads SVGAGI. Here the CDR3 DNA reads TGTGCCAGCAGTTACTCGACGGGCGTCGTACAAGAGACCCAGTACTTC. This codes for CASSYSTGVVQETQYF.

This clonotype was counted between two and nine times. The V and J genes are TRBV2 and TRBJ1-5; tentatively, D is TRBD1 (6 bases). The V gene's germline CDR1 is SNHLY and CDR2 FYNNEI. V lost 6 bases to trimming and J lost 5 bases, with 14 bases between them. The CDR3 is made up of 14 amino acids. In DNA form, the CDR3 reads TGTGCCAGCAGCCCAACTTACAGGGATCAGCCCCAGCATTTT. Protein product: CASSPTYRDQPQHF.

The V gene is TRBV6-6, the J gene TRBJ2-7, with D unresolved. This CDR3 comprises 13 residues. The germline gives CDR1 MNHNY, CDR2 SVGAGI (reference sequence). Trimming shortened V by 7 bases and J by 1 base, and 11 bases separated the two germline ends. The CDR3 sequence: CASTLWGSYEQYF. In nucleotides, the CDR3 is TGTGCCAGCACCCTTTGGGGTTCCTACGAGCAGTACTTC.

In DNA form, the CDR3 reads TGTGCCAGCAGCCCGACATCGGGACTAGCGGAGCAAGAGACCCAGTACTTC. Protein sequence: CASSPTSGLAEQETQYF. The chain links TRBV11-2 to TRBJ2-5; 11 positions agree with TRBD2. Germline V gene sequence: CDR1 SGHAT, CDR2 FQNNGV. The J segment lost 2 bases and the V segment lost 5 bases, leaving 10 bases of the junction unmatched. The length of the CDR3 is 17 residues.

The gene calls are TRBV15 and TRBJ2-2; D call uncertain. V was pared by 0 bases and J by 6 bases, with 11 bases between. The CDR3 contains 15 residues. Germline loops: CDR1 LNHNV, CDR2 YYDKDF (reference sequence). The CDR3 DNA sequence: TGTGCCACCAGCAGAGAGGATCGTTGGTCCGGGGAGCTGTTTTTT. Protein product: CATSREDRWSGELFF.

This clonotype was recorded at least ten times. The chain has TRBV7-2 and TRBJ1-1; weak D call: TRBD1 (6 bases). Trimming left V 8 bases short and J 2 bases short, with 15 bases between. The length of the CDR3 is 14 residues. Germline V lookup: CDR1 SGHTA, CDR2 FQGNSA. The CDR3 region has the DNA TGTGCCAGCGTTGAAGGGACACTAAACACTGAAGCTTTCTTT. Translating it yields CASVEGTLNTEAFF.